A selection of T cell receptor beta chains follows, all from one sample in a study of blood T cell repertoires in COVID-19. Measured with immunoSEQ multiplex PCR; TCRdb has only the in-frame clones, and not every one. This table holds tens of thousands of clones, around 82% found once. Sequences were obtained from peripheral blood. Receptors were obtained from a woman aged 55-70 years with acute or convalescent COVID-19. CDR3s include the opening cysteine and the closing phenylalanine or tryptophan. The D gene is left open where the match is weak. Rows give clone size only sometimes, using once, few, many, or a class for an expanded clone.

V gene: TRBV10-3; clone size: NA; D gene: TRBD1; J gene: TRBJ1-2; CDR3 DNA: TGTGCCATCAGTGCACAAGGGACAGGGGTCCCATATGGCTACACCTTC; CDR3 protein: CAISAQGTGVPYGYTF
V gene: TRBV30; clone size: NA; D gene: NA; J gene: TRBJ1-6; CDR3 DNA: TGTGCCTGGAGCCGTGGGGAGTATAATTCACCCCTCCACTTT; CDR3 protein: CAWSRGEYNSPLHF
V gene: TRBV29-1; clone size: NA; D gene: NA; J gene: TRBJ2-3; CDR3 DNA: TGCAGCGTTGATCAGGGGACAGATACGCAGTATTTT; CDR3 protein: CSVDQGTDTQYF
V gene: TRBV5-4; clone size: NA; D gene: TRBD2; J gene: TRBJ2-1; CDR3 DNA: TGTGCCAGCATGAGTAGCGGGGATTCCTACAATGAGCAGTTCTTC; CDR3 protein: CASMSSGDSYNEQFF
V gene: TRBV10-1; clone size: NA; D gene: TRBD2; J gene: TRBJ2-1; CDR3 DNA: TGCGCCGGCTCTAGCGGGAGGGACAATGAGCAGTTCTTC; CDR3 protein: CAGSSGRDNEQFF
V gene: TRBV7-2; clone size: NA; D gene: NA; J gene: TRBJ2-5; CDR3 DNA: TGTGCCAGCAGCTTAGGCAGGGGAGGGCAAGAGACCCAGTACTTC; CDR3 protein: CASSLGRGGQETQYF
V gene: TRBV5-1; clone size: NA; D gene: NA; J gene: TRBJ2-5; CDR3 DNA: TGCGCCAGCAGCTCCTTGCCCCAGGGAGAGACCCAGTACTTC; CDR3 protein: CASSSLPQGETQYF
V gene: TRBV19; clone size: medium-sized; D gene: NA; J gene: TRBJ1-6; CDR3 DNA: TGTGCCAGTAGGAGGGCCCTTAATTCACCCCTCCACTTT; CDR3 protein: CASRRALNSPLHF
V gene: TRBV7-2; clone size: NA; D gene: TRBD2; J gene: TRBJ2-7; CDR3 DNA: TGTGCCAGCAGCCCCGGACTAGCGGGGCCTTCCTACGAGCAGTACTTC; CDR3 protein: CASSPGLAGPSYEQYF
V gene: TRBV19; clone size: NA; D gene: TRBD1; J gene: TRBJ2-7; CDR3 DNA: TGTGCCAGTAGTGGCCGGGACAGGGACTCCTACGAGCAGTACTTC; CDR3 protein: CASSGRDRDSYEQYF
V gene: TRBV3-1/TRBV3-2; clone size: NA; D gene: NA; J gene: TRBJ1-1; CDR3 DNA: TGTGCCAGCAGCCAAGATATTTCGGGGACTTGGAACACTGAAGCTTTCTTT; CDR3 protein: CASSQDISGTWNTEAFF
V gene: TRBV6-6; clone size: NA; D gene: NA; J gene: TRBJ2-7; CDR3 DNA: TGTGCCAGCACCCGCGGGGAGCCAAGCTCCTACGAGCAGTACTTC; CDR3 protein: CASTRGEPSSYEQYF
V gene: TRBV5-1; clone size: NA; D gene: TRBD2; J gene: TRBJ2-1; CDR3 DNA: TGCGCCAGCAGCTTTAGCGGGAGCTCCTACAATGAGCAGTTCTTC; CDR3 protein: CASSFSGSSYNEQFF
V gene: TRBV27; clone size: NA; D gene: NA; J gene: TRBJ2-3; CDR3 DNA: TGTGCCAGCAGTTTACTCCCAGGGACTCAGGGTACAGATACGCAGTATTTT; CDR3 protein: CASSLLPGTQGTDTQYF